This section outlines one T cell receptor (beta chain) sequence together with its context. The antigen is undetermined. TCRdb reprocessed the reads via MiXCR and lists one record per CDR3 protein. Counted here are roughly 100,000 distinct CDR3 sequences, 16% occurring once; the ten biggest clones make up 8%. These data are taken from a study of T cell repertoires in cytomegalovirus infection. Study at large: CMV infection together with matching HLA type was indicated by public TCR beta signatures.

The study, taken as a whole, reports: Ex vivo, HLA-C-restricted CMV-specific TCR beta clonotypes prevailed over the rest of the response.

Germline assignment: CDR1 DFQATT and CDR2 SNEGSKA (reference sequence). Between the trimmed V and J ends, which lost 4 bases and 0 bases, there was a span of 16 bases. This CDR3 has 15 amino acids. This clonotype originated in a human donor in good health (CMV status not recorded). Some clones in this sample may be carry-over from other donors' samples. The genes are TRBV20-1 and TRBJ2-7; D is possibly TRBD2 (6 bases). The material sequenced was PBMCs. DNA of the CDR3: TGCAGTGCTACCCCCACAGGAGGGTACTCCTACGAGCAGTACTTC. This gives the protein CSATPTGGYSYEQYF.